This record concerns one T cell receptor delta chain sequence. This clone is classified as large (0.1 to 1%). Its antigen remains unidentified. Base qualities are not at hand, and no much larger clone is one base apart. The germline V gene specifies GEAIGNYY as CDR1 and EKD as CDR2. The junction shows trimming of 5 bases on V and 0 bases on J, plus 18 bases between the germline ends. The CDR3 spans 16 residues, from the cysteine through the phenylalanine. Of all the DNA, just the CDR3 is kept, 48 bases in frame from base 1. The library was produced with RT-PCR. The data were produced on an Illumina MiSeq. Via CATT, TCRdb reprocessed the public reads, and rows with identical DNA were then joined. The sample table holds 1,700 or so delta-chain clones, of which approximately 4.4% were seen once. The ten top clones hold more than 10% of the sample. The data were obtained in a study of gamma-delta T cells after stem cell transplantation listed by TCRdb under 2016.

This receptor chain uses TRDV2 and TRDJ1; the D gene is perhaps TRDD3, from 5 matching bases. The TCR sequence derives from a human donor. It is not recorded whose cells these are; they may come from a transplant donor. Sequenced: gamma-delta T cells. The CDR3 region has the sequence CACVPLVEGYTDKLIF. The nucleotide sequence reads TGTGCCTGTGTCCCTTTGGTGGAGGGATACACCGATAAACTCATCTTT.